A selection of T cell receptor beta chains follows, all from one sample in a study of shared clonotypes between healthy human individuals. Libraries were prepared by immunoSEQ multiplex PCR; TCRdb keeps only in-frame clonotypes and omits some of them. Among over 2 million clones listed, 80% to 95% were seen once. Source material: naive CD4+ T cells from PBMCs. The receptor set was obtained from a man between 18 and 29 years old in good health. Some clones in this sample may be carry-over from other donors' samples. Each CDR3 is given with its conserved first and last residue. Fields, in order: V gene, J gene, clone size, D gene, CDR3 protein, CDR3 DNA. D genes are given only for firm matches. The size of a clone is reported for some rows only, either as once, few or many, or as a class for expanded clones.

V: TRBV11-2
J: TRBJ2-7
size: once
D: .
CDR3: CASLMRGSSYEQYF
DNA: TGTGCCAGCCTCATGAGGGGTTCATCCTACGAGCAGTACTTC

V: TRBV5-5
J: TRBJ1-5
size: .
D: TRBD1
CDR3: CASSPDRDNQPQHF
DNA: TGTGCCAGCAGCCCGGACAGGGACAATCAGCCCCAGCATTTT

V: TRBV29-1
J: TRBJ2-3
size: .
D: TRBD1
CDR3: CSVVDRGPTDTQYF
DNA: TGCAGCGTTGTGGACAGGGGACCCACAGATACGCAGTATTTT

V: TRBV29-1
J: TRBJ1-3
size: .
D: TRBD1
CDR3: CSVAGTAILGNTIYF
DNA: TGCAGCGTTGCCGGGACAGCGATTTTAGGAAACACCATATATTTT

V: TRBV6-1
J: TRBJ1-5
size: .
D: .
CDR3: CASSPGGGADQPQHF
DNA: TGTGCCAGCAGCCCCGGGGGAGGGGCGGATCAGCCCCAGCATTTT

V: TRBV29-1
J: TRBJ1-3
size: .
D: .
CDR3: CSVVVDALGNTIYF
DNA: TGCAGCGTTGTAGTGGACGCACTCGGAAACACCATATATTTT

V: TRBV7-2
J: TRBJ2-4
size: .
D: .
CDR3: CASAEGRKNIQYF
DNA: TGTGCCAGCGCCGAGGGCAGAAAAAACATTCAGTACTTC

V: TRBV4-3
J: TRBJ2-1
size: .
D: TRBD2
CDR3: CASSRQSGSDYNEQFF
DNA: TGCGCCAGCAGCCGCCAAAGCGGGAGTGATTACAATGAGCAGTTCTTC

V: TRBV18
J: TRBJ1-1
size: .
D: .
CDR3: CASSPLTVSTDEAFF
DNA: TGTGCCAGCTCACCACTGACAGTATCTACCGATGAAGCTTTCTTT

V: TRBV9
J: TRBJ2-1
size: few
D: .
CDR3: CASSVVGVRGGEQFF
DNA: TGTGCCAGCAGCGTAGTGGGGGTACGGGGTGGTGAGCAGTTCTTC